These 15 T cell receptor beta chains were all obtained from the same sample, sequenced in a study of technical replicates of blood from a few donors. The table came from immunoSEQ multiplex PCR; TCRdb's copy has only in-frame clones and leaves some out. Of about 98,000 clones detected, approximately 96% appear once; the ten largest clones hold 0.23%. Sequencing was done on a sample of T cells isolated from PBMCs. The source of these receptors is a human donor in good health.

This clone appeared a single time. The chain is built from TRBV1 and TRBJ2-2; the table's D call, TRBD2, was not checked against the DNA. TRBV1 is shown as a pseudogene. The CDR3 extends over 17 amino acids. The CDR3 region is CTSSQGGPSPGTGELFF. In DNA form, the CDR3 reads TGCACCAGCAGCCAAGGAGGGCCTAGCCCGGGGACCGGGGAGCTGTTTTTT.

The chain uses TRBV5-4 and TRBJ2-3; perhaps TRBD1 as D (6 bases). CDR1 SGHNT and CDR2 YYREEE come from the germline V gene (reference sequence). Trimming removed 3 bases at V and 5 bases at J, with 13 bases between. This CDR3 contains 14 residues. The CDR3 spells CASSSTGIRDTQYF. For the CDR3, the DNA is TGTGCCAGCAGCTCTACAGGGATCCGAGATACGCAGTATTTT. Filled out from reference TRBV5-4 and TRBJ2-3, the complete variable domain reads ETGVTQSPTHLIKTRGQQVTLRCSSQSGHNTVSWYQQALGQGPQFIFQYYREEENGRGNFPPRFSGLQFPNYSSELNVNALELDDSALYLCASSSTGIRDTQYFGPGTRLTVL.

This clone came up once. The chain links TRBV2 to TRBJ1-5; D may be TRBD1 (6 bases). Per germline, CDR1 SNHLY and CDR2 FYNNEI. Trimming stripped 5 bases from V and 0 bases from J, with 23 bases between. The length of the CDR3 is 19 residues. The CDR3 reads CASSLTRIAQGSSNQPQHF. The CDR3 region has the DNA TGTGCCAGCAGTCTCACCCGTATAGCCCAGGGGAGTAGCAATCAGCCCCAGCATTTT.

The V gene is TRBV4-1, the J gene TRBJ1-5; the D is unclear. CDR3 size: 14 residues. Looked up from germline, CDR1 is MGHRA and CDR2 is YSYEKL. Trimming took 1 base from V and 5 from J, leaving 9 bases between them. Here the CDR3 DNA reads TGCGCCAGCAGCCAAGTGGAGTGGGATCAGCCCCAGCATTTT. Protein: CASSQVEWDQPQHF.

This chain joins TRBV7-3 and TRBJ1-3; D might be TRBD1 (6 bases). The CDR3 covers 15 residues. The ends were cut back, 2 bases at V and 2 bases at J, with 10 bases in the middle. Germline-derived CDR1 and CDR2 are SGHTA and FQGTGA. The CDR3, as DNA: TGTGCCAGCAGCTTAGCGGGGGCGCCTGGAAACACCATATATTTT. Protein: CASSLAGAPGNTIYF. The full variable domain, rest sourced from reference TRBV7-3 and TRBJ1-3, is GAGVSQTPSNKVTEKGKYVELRCDPISGHTALYWYRQSLGQGPEFLIYFQGTGAADDSGLPNDRFFAVRPEGSVSTLKIQRTERGDSAVYLCASSLAGAPGNTIYFGEGSWLTVV.

V and J are TRBV29-1 and TRBJ2-7; D is undetermined. V lost 2 bases and J 6 bases, leaving 20 bases between the germline ends. CDR1 and CDR2 from the germline V gene are SQVTM and ANQGSEA. The CDR3 length is 15 residues. The chain's CDR3 is CSVELGGYTLAEQYF. The CDR3 coding sequence is TGCAGCGTTGAATTAGGCGGCTACACGTTGGCCGAGCAGTACTTC.

The chain carries TRBV11-2 and TRBJ2-5; a possible D gene is TRBD2 (5 bases). Germline V lookup: CDR1 SGHAT, CDR2 FQNNGV. The CDR3 contains 16 residues. The V gene lost 4 bases and the J gene lost 7 bases, with 22 bases spanning the gap. The CDR3 here is CASSSPGPTGMWTQYF. The CDR3 nucleotides are TGTGCCAGCAGCTCGCCGGGCCCGACGGGGATGTGGACCCAGTACTTC.

Only one count was recorded for this clone. The genes are TRBV9 and TRBJ2-7; 7 nucleotides line up with TRBD1. Germline CDR1 and CDR2: SGDLS and YYNGEE. With V trimmed by 3 bases and J by 5 bases, 8 bases remained unmatched. The CDR3 is 14 amino acids. The CDR3 protein is CASSGGTVSDEQYF. The CDR3 nucleotides are TGTGCCAGCAGCGGGGGGACAGTGAGTGACGAGCAGTACTTC.

This clone was picked up one time. V and J are TRBV27 and TRBJ2-7, with D maybe TRBD2 (7 bases). This CDR3 contains 14 residues. In germline, CDR1 is MNHEY, CDR2 SMNVEV (reference sequence). V was trimmed by 1 base and J by 2 bases, leaving 9 bases between them. Here the CDR3 DNA reads TGTGCCAGCAGTTTATTAGGGGGGGCCTACGAGCAGTACTTC. Protein product: CASSLLGGAYEQYF.

The chain links TRBV6-5 to TRBJ1-2; TRBD1 aligns across 8 bases. V trimming: 5 bases; J trimming: 5 bases; junction bases outside the gene matches: 1. The CDR3 is 12 residues long. Germline values: CDR1 MNHEY, CDR2 SVGAGI. CDR3 residues: CASSDRGYGYTF. The CDR3 DNA sequence: TGTGCCAGCAGTGACAGGGGATATGGCTACACCTTC.

The chain links TRBV11-2 to TRBJ2-7; no reliable D call. CDR1 SGHAT and CDR2 FQNNGV come from the germline V gene. Trimming pared 6 bases from V and 3 bases from J, leaving 15 bases between. The CDR3 covers 14 residues. This chain's CDR3 is CASRTSKQYYEQYF. The CDR3 DNA sequence: TGTGCCAGCAGGACGTCCAAACAGTACTACGAGCAGTACTTC.

As to this clone: Different DNA sequences within this sample yield the same CDR3. The V gene is TRBV18, the J gene TRBJ1-5; 10 bases are a match to TRBD1. The CDR3 totals 14 residues. Germline V gives CDR1 KGHSH, CDR2 LQKENI. V trimming: 3 bases; J trimming: 7 bases; junction bases outside the gene matches: 3. The CDR3 loop is CASSPGTGEQPQHF. The CDR3 DNA reads TGTGCCAGCTCACCGGGGACAGGGGAACAGCCCCAGCATTTT.

This clone was seen just once. This chain connects TRBV5-1 to TRBJ2-7, with D maybe TRBD2 (6 bases). The CDR3 sequence is 13 residues long. V lost 3 bases and J lost 0, with 7 bases in between. Germline V gene sequence: CDR1 SGHRS, CDR2 YFSETQ. DNA for the CDR3: TGCGCCAGCAGCTGGAGGGACTCCTACGAGCAGTACTTC. This encodes CASSWRDSYEQYF.

The chain is built from TRBV15 and TRBJ2-5, with 8 nucleotides matching TRBD1. TRBJ2-7 matches the DNA end more closely, so the J call is doubtful. This CDR3 spans 15 amino acids. CDR1 is LNHNV, CDR2 YYDKDF, per germline (reference sequence). The CDR3 DNA is TGTGCCACCACTTTTTCCGGGACAGGAACCTACGAGCAGTACTTC. It specifies CATTFSGTGTYEQYF.

The chain is built from TRBV5-6 and TRBJ1-2; TRBD1 matches at 7 bases. The CDR3 loop spans 14 amino acids. Losses at the gene ends were 2 bases for V and 4 bases for J; bases not matched to a gene: 5. Germline loops: CDR1 SGHDT, CDR2 YYEEEE. CDR3: CASSLPGQPYGYTF. In DNA, the CDR3 is TGTGCCAGCAGCTTACCGGGACAGCCCTATGGCTACACCTTC.